Listed below are T cell receptor beta chains from one sample, sequenced in a study of blood T cells in healthy people across ages. MiXCR was run by TCRdb on the 5' RACE reads, yielding one entry per CDR3 protein. Among approximately 680,000 distinct CDR3 sequences listed, 32% were seen once. Sequenced sample: blood. The receptors were sampled from an elderly woman in good health. Both conserved end residues are part of each CDR3. Each record gives: CDR3 protein, J gene, V gene.

CDR3aa: CSVDAGGRGADMQYF
j_gene: TRBJ2-3
v_gene: TRBV29-1

CDR3aa: CASSHASRGETQYF
j_gene: TRBJ2-5
v_gene: TRBV3-1

CDR3aa: CASSSGGRLNYGYTF
j_gene: TRBJ1-2
v_gene: TRBV12-3/TRBV12-4

CDR3aa: CASSPDSGLAFNEQFF
j_gene: TRBJ2-1
v_gene: TRBV7-3

CDR3aa: CSLGGNSYEQYF
j_gene: TRBJ2-7
v_gene: TRBV20-1

CDR3aa: CASSRTGGGSKNIQYF
j_gene: TRBJ2-4
v_gene: TRBV27

CDR3aa: CAISESRAQETQYF
j_gene: TRBJ2-5
v_gene: TRBV10-3

CDR3aa: CASSTLSEQYF
j_gene: TRBJ2-7
v_gene: TRBV28

CDR3aa: CASSEVGQGGIQYF
j_gene: TRBJ2-4
v_gene: TRBV6-1

CDR3aa: CASSLRGLTTDTQYF
j_gene: TRBJ2-3
v_gene: TRBV5-1

CDR3aa: CSARSLAGEYNEQFF
j_gene: TRBJ2-1
v_gene: TRBV20-1

CDR3aa: CASSTRTSGGNEQYF
j_gene: TRBJ2-5
v_gene: TRBV6-5

CDR3aa: CASREQGAEEQFF
j_gene: TRBJ2-1
v_gene: TRBV19

CDR3aa: CASSCGQGKETQFF
j_gene: .
v_gene: TRBV5-6

CDR3aa: CASSSGRYEQYF
j_gene: TRBJ2-7
v_gene: TRBV7-9